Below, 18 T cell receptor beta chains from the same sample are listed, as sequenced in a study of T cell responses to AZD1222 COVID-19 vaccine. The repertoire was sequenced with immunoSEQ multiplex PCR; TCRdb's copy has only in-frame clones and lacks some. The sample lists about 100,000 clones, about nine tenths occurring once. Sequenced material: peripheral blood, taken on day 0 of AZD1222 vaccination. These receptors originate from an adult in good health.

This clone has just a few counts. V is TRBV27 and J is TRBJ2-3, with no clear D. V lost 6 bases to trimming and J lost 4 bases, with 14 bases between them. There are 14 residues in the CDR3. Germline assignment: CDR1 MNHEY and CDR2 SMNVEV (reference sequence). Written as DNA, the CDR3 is TGTGCCAGCAGGGTTCCGAGCGACGCAGATACGCAGTATTTT. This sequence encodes CASRVPSDADTQYF.

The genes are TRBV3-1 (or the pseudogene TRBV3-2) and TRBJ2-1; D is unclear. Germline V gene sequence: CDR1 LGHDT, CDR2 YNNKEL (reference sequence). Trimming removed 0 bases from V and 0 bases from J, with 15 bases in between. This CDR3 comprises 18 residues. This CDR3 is CASSQEPTASSSYNEQFF. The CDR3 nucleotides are TGTGCCAGCAGCCAAGAACCCACAGCTTCCAGCTCCTACAATGAGCAGTTCTTC.

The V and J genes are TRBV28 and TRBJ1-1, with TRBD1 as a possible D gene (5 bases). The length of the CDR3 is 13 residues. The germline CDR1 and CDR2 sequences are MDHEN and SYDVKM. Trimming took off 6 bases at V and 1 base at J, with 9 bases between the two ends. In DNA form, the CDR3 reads TGTGCCAGCAGCGGGACGGAGAACACTGAAGCTTTCTTT. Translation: CASSGTENTEAFF.

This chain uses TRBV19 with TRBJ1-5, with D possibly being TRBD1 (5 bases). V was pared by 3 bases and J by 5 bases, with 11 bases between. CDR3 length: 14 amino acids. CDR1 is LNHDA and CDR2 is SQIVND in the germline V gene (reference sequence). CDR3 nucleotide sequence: TGTGCCAGTAGTATGGAGGCAGGGCATCAGCCCCAGCATTTT. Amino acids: CASSMEAGHQPQHF.

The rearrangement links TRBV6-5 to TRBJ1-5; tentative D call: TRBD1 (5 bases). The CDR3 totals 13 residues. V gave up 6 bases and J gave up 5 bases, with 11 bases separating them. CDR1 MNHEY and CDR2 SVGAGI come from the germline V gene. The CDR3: CASSQQGDQPQHF. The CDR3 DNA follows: TGTGCCAGCAGCCAGCAGGGTGATCAGCCCCAGCATTTT.

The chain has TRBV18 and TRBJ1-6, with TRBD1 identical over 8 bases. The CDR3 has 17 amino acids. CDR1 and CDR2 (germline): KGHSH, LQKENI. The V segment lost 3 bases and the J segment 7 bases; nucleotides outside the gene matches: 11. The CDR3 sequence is CASSPFRQGARNSPLHF. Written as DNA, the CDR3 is TGTGCCAGCTCACCGTTTCGGCAGGGGGCGAGAAATTCACCCCTCCACTTT.

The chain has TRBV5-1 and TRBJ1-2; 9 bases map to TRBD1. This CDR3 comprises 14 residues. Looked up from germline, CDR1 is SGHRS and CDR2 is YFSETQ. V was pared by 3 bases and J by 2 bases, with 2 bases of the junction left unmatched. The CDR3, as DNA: TGCGCCAGCAGCTGGGACAGGGCGAACTATGGCTACACCTTC. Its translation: CASSWDRANYGYTF.

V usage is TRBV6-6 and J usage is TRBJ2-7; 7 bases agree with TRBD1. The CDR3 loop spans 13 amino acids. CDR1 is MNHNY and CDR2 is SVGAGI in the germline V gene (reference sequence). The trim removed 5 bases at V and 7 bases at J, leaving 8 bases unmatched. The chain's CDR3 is CASSPDRAGEQYF. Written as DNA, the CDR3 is TGTGCCAGCAGTCCCGACAGGGCTGGGGAGCAGTACTTC.

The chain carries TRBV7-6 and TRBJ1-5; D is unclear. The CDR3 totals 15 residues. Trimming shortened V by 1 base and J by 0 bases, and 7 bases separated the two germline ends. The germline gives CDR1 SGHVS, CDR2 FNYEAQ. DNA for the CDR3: TGTGCCAGCAGCTTAGATGGACGTAGCAATCAGCCCCAGCATTTT. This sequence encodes CASSLDGRSNQPQHF.

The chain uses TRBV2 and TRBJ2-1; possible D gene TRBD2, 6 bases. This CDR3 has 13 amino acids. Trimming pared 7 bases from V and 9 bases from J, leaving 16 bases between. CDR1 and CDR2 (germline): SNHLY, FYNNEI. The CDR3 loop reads CASKVTSQGEQFF. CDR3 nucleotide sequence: TGTGCCAGCAAGGTGACTAGTCAGGGTGAGCAGTTCTTC.

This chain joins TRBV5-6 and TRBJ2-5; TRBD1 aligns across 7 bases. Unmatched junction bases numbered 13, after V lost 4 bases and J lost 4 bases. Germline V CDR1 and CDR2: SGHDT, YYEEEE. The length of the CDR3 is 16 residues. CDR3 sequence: CASSDPFRSGGETQYF. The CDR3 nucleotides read TGTGCCAGCAGCGATCCTTTTCGGTCAGGGGGAGAGACCCAGTACTTC.

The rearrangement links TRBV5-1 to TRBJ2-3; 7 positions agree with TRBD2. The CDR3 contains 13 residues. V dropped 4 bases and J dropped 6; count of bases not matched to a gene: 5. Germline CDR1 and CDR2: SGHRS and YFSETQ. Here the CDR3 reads CASSQGLVDTQYF. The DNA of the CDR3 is TGCGCCAGCAGCCAAGGACTAGTCGATACGCAGTATTTT.

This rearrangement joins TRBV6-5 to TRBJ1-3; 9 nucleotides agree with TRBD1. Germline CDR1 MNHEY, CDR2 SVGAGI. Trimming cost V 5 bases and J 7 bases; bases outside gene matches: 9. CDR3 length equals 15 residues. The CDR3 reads CASSQGQGFWNTIYF. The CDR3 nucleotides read TGTGCCAGCAGTCAGGGACAGGGCTTTTGGAACACCATATATTTT.

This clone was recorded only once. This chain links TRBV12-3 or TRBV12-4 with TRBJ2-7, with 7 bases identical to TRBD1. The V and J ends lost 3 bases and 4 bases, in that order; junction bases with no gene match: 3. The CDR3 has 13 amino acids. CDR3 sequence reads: CASSLGQIYEQYF. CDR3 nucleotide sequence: TGTGCCAGCAGTTTGGGACAGATTTACGAGCAGTACTTC.

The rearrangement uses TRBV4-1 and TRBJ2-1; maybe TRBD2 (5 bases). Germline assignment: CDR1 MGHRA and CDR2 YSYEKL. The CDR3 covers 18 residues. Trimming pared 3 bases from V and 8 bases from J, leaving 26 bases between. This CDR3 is CASSHSPPRGIGRHEQFF. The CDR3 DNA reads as TGCGCCAGCAGCCATTCCCCCCCCCGGGGAATAGGGCGCCATGAGCAGTTCTTC.

The CDR3 loop reads CASSLLVSGAAEQFF. As DNA, the CDR3 is TGTGCCAGCAGCTTACTCGTGTCGGGGGCGGCGGAGCAGTTCTTC. The gene calls are TRBV7-9 and TRBJ2-1; D is perhaps TRBD1 or TRBD2 (6 bases each). The CDR3 length is 15 residues. Germline-derived CDR1 and CDR2 are SEHNR and FQNEAQ (reference sequence). The germline V and J ends were trimmed by 2 bases and 10 bases, with 18 bases remaining between them.

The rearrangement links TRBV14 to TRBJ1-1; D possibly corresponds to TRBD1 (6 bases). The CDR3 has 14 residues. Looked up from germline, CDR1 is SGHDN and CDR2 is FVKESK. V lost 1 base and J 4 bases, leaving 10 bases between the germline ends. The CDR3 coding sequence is TGTGCCAGCAGCCAAGGACAGGTGGGCACTGAAGCTTTCTTT. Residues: CASSQGQVGTEAFF.

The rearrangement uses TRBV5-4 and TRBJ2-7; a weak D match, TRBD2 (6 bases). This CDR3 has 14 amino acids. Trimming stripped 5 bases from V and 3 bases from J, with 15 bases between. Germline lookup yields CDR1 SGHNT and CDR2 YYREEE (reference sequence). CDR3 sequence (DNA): TGTGCCAGCAGTCCCGGGAGCCAAGGCTACGAGCAGTACTTC. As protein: CASSPGSQGYEQYF.